The 7 T cell receptor beta chains listed next were all sequenced from one sample in a study of blood T cell repertoires in COVID-19. Sequenced by immunoSEQ multiplex PCR; TCRdb stores in-frame clones only, minus some. Here the sample spans 300,000 or so clones, roughly 89% being singletons. Sequencing was carried out using PBMCs or T cells enriched from blood (not recorded which). These TCRs come from a woman aged 45-65 years who had been exposed to COVID-19.

The chain uses TRBV7-2 and TRBJ2-3; D might be TRBD1 (5 bases). The CDR3 sequence is 15 residues long. CDR1 and CDR2 from the germline V gene are SGHTA and FQGNSA. V was trimmed by 6 bases and J by 3 bases, leaving 16 bases between them. CDR3 residues: CASSSSQGATDTQYF. DNA of the CDR3: TGTGCCAGCAGTTCCTCCCAAGGGGCTACAGATACGCAGTATTTT. Drawing the rest from reference TRBV7-2 and TRBJ2-3, the complete variable domain is GAGVSQSPSNKVTEKGKDVELRCDPISGHTALYWYRQSLGQGLEFLIYFQGNSAPDKSGLPSDRFSAERTGGSVSTLTIQRTQQEDSAVYLCASSSSQGATDTQYFGPGTRLTVL.

The chain uses TRBV2 and TRBJ1-2, with 7 bases aligning to TRBD1. Unmatched junction bases numbered 7, after V lost 6 bases and J lost 6 bases. This CDR3 is built from 13 residues. The V gene's germline CDR1 is SNHLY and CDR2 FYNNEI. CDR3 amino acids: CASRTGIWDGYTF. The DNA of the CDR3 is TGTGCCAGCAGGACAGGGATTTGGGATGGCTACACCTTC.

The chain is built from TRBV28 and TRBJ1-2; D may be TRBD1 (5 bases). The CDR3 is made up of 14 amino acids. V lost 4 bases to trimming and J lost 0 bases, with 9 bases between them. Germline V gene data show CDR1 as MDHEN and CDR2 as SYDVKM. CDR3 amino acids: CASSSGQANYGYTF. The CDR3 DNA is TGTGCCAGCAGTTCCGGACAAGCTAACTATGGCTACACCTTC.

The chain couples TRBV28 to TRBJ2-3; the match to TRBD2 covers 7 bases. The germline CDR1 and CDR2 sequences are MDHEN and SYDVKM. The CDR3 sequence is 16 residues long. Unmatched junction bases numbered 14, after V lost 6 bases and J lost 5 bases. The CDR3 sequence is CASSGNRGVSLDTQYF. As DNA, the CDR3 is TGTGCCAGCAGCGGCAACCGGGGGGTTTCACTAGATACGCAGTATTTT.

The V call is TRBV7-6, the J call TRBJ2-7; 11 bases agree with TRBD1. Trimming cost V 4 bases and J 5 bases; bases outside gene matches: 4. Germline loops: CDR1 SGHVS, CDR2 FNYEAQ. The CDR3 runs to 14 residues. The DNA for the CDR3 is TGTGCCAGCAGCTCCGGGACAGGGGGGGACGAGCAGTACTTC. Residues: CASSSGTGGDEQYF.

This clone was picked up one time. This rearrangement joins TRBV19 to TRBJ1-2; possible D gene TRBD1, 6 bases. V was clipped by 5 bases and J by 5 bases, with 15 bases between them. Germline V lookup: CDR1 LNHDA, CDR2 SQIVND (reference sequence). This CDR3 is 14 amino acids long. CDR3 bases: TGTGCCAGTAGTTCACAGGACAGAACGTATGGCTACACCTTC. Encoded protein: CASSSQDRTYGYTF.

This clone occurred once. V and J are TRBV11-2 and TRBJ1-6; D is uncertain. The V gene lost 8 bases and the J gene lost 9 bases, with 11 bases spanning the gap. Germline V gene lookup returns CDR1 SGHAT and CDR2 FQNNGV. The CDR3 spans 12 residues. The DNA for the CDR3 is TGTGCCAGCCGAGCGTACTCTTCACCCCTCCACTTT. This sequence encodes CASRAYSSPLHF.